This TCR beta chain was documented in a study of blood T cell repertoires in COVID-19 (dated by TCRdb to 2018 to 2020). In the study overall: Collaborator samples came from the United States, Italy and Spain and covered acute and convalescent phases of COVID-19. Where HLA class I and class II types were available, the types were taken from metadata supplied by the sample provider, not from assay-based typing. The prospective study material was composed of cDNA or gDNA derived from T cells, B-cell-depleted T cells, or PBMCs. A de-identified subject ID, COVID-19 status, age in years and sex were almost always included in the sample metadata. Deeply sampled blood TCRbeta repertoires from subjects exposed to, actively infected with, or recovered from COVID-19 were included in the dataset. The repertoires were released in a freely available public database meant as a resource for research on the immune response to SARS-CoV-2. Samples came from the ongoing ImmuneRACE study (first 160 participants) plus 1,254 subjects from 6 global collaborators. Study-wide conclusions, independent of this receptor: Clinical and demographic metadata were provided uncurated, with the amount varying by source and participant.

Enrolling through a virtual design, the prospective study's participants ranged in age from roughly 18 to 95 years and lived across more than 20 United States geographic areas. To assign participants to cohorts, the prospective study relied on clinical history that participants themselves reported in a screening survey and a study questionnaire. ImmuneRACE Cohort 3 recovered participants were defined by two consecutive negative NP/OP PCR tests, healthcare professional clearance, or symptom resolution. In the prospective study, mobile phlebotomists collected whole blood, serum and a nasopharyngeal or oropharyngeal swab from each participant. Prospective study participants could optionally give additional blood draws and questionnaires over an approximately two-month period. Before DNA extraction, prospective study blood samples were shipped either frozen or at room temperature. On this clone itself: No cognate antigen has been identified for it. Base qualities are not recorded, but no much larger clone differs from it by a single base.

The germline V gene provides CDR1 SGHRS and CDR2 YFSETQ. Taken from cysteine to phenylalanine, the CDR3 has 14 residues. Here the CDR3 DNA is all that survives: 42 bases in frame from base 1. The V and J ends are trimmed by 3 bases and 1 base, leaving 10 bases between them. The immunoSEQ Assay, a bias-controlled multiplex PCR, was used to amplify TCRbeta CDR3 regions from genomic DNA. The study's own analysis went as follows. The number of nucleated cells in each sample was estimated by amplification of reference gene primers within the assay. To quantify the absolute abundance of each unique TCRbeta CDR3 rearrangement, sequence reads were collapsed and filtered. Productive Simpson clonality was computed per sample as the square root of Simpson's diversity index over productive rearrangements. Entries here come from immuneACCESS through TCRdb and include only in-frame sequences with V and J called. Some clones fail to appear in such tables; in the studies checked, an unresolved V gene covers under half of the shortfall, and the cause of the remainder is unknown. The V and J calls and clone size were taken over from that table, and D and trimming were inferred from the DNA. A total of 250,000 to 350,000 clones appear in this sample, 88% of them only once. In total, the top ten clones hold 2.5% to 3.5% of the sample.

This receptor was taken from a woman between 50 and 59 years old who had recovered from COVID-19. The chain is made from TRBV5-1 and TRBJ2-5; the D segment could be TRBD1, given 6 matching bases. Sequencing was done on a sample of PBMCs or T cells enriched from blood (not recorded which). For the CDR3, the sequence is CASSSHRVQETQYF. The nucleotide sequence is TGCGCCAGCAGCTCTCACAGGGTCCAAGAGACCCAGTACTTC.